This T cell receptor (beta chain) was profiled in a study of shared clonotypes between healthy human individuals. Study-level information: A donor's plate count was three for CD4 naive and three for CD4 memory; CD8 naive had two and CD8 memory one.

The CDR3 contains 14 residues. Per germline, CDR1 MNHEY and CDR2 SVGAGI. The V and J ends lost 6 bases and 1 base respectively, with 12 bases between them. Whole-study findings and limits: Generally, estimated richness proved larger in naive subsets than it did in memory subsets.

Each PCR replicate from the sorted subsets contained 200 to 250 ng DNA, which is 30,000 or so T cell genomes. Using immunoSEQ multiplex PCR, the repertoire was profiled, and TCRdb retains in-frame clones only, with some absent. The table has some 1 million clones, around 76% seen once. As concerns this clone: Antigen: not known.

Negatively enriched CD4+ T cells were divided by CD45RA into naive and memory. The sample comprised memory CD4+ T cells sorted from blood. Noted subset: CD45RA-negative fraction. This clonotype was sampled from a man younger than 30 in good health. This sequence joins TRBV6-5 and TRBJ1-1; D ambiguous. The CDR3 loop is CASSQNSGNTEAFF. The CDR3 region has the DNA TGTGCCAGCAGCCAAAATTCGGGGAACACTGAAGCTTTCTTT.